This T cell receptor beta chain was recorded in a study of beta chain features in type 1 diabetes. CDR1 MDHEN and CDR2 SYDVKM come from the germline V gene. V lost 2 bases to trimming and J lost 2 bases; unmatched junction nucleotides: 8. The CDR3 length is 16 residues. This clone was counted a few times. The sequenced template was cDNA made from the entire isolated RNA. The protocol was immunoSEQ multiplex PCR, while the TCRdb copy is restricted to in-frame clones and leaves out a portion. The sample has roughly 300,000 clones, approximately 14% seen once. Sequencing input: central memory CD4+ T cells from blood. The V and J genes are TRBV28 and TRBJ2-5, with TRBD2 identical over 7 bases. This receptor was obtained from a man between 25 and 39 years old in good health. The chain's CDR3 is CASSLSGGGSQETQYF. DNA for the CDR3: TGTGCCAGCAGTTTAAGTGGGGGGGGTTCACAAGAGACCCAGTACTTC.